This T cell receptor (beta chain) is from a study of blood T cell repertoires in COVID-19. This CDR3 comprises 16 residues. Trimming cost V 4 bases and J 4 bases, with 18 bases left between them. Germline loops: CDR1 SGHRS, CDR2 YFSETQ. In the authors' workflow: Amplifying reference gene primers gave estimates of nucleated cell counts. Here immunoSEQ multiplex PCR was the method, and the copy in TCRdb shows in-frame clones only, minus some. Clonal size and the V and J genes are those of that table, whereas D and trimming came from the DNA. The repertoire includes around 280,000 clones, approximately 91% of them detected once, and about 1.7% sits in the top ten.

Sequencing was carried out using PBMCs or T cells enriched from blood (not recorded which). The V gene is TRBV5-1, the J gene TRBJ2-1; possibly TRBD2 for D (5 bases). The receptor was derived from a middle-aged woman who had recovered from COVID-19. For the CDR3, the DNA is TGCGCCAGCAGCCCCAGCCGGTCGGGGAATTACAATGAGCAGTTCTTC. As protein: CASSPSRSGNYNEQFF. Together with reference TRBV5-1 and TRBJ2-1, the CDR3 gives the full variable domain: KAGVTQTPRYLIKTRGQQVTLSCSPISGHRSVSWYQQTPGQGLQFLFEYFSETQRNKGNFPGRFSGRQFSNSRSEMNVSTLELGDSALYLCASSPSRSGNYNEQFFGPGTRLTVL.